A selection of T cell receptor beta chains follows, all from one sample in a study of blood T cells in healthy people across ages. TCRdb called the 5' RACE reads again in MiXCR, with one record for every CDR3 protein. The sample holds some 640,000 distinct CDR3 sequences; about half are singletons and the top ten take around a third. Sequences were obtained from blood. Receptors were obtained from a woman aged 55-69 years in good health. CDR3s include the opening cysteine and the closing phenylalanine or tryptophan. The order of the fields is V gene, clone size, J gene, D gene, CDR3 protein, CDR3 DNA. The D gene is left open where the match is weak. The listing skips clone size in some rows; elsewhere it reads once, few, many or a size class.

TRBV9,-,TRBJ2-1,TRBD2,CASSVAGLAGAFF,TGTGCCAGCAGCGTAGCGGGACTAGCGGGAGCGTTCTTC
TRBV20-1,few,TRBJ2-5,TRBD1,CSALLPPGWGRGNEQYF,TGCAGTGCTCTCCTCCCCCCGGGTTGGGGCAGGGGGAATGAGCAGTACTTC
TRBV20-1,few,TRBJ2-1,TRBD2,CSARDLAGGPNEQFF,TGCAGTGCTAGAGATCTAGCGGGAGGGCCCAATGAGCAGTTCTTC
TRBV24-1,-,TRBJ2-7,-,CATSERTGETEQYF,TGTGCCACCAGTGAACGAACTGGGGAGACGGAGCAGTACTTC
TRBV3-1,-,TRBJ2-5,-,CASSQDRAKQYF,TGTGCCAGCAGCCAAGATCGGGCGAAGCAGTACTTC
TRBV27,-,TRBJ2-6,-,CASREEGLSGANVLTF,TGTGCCAGCAGGGAGGAGGGGTTGTCTGGGGCCAACGTCCTGACTTTC
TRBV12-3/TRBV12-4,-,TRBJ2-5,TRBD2,CASSPSGRAGKTQYF,TGTGCCAGCAGTCCTAGCGGGAGGGCCGGGAAGACCCAGTACTTC
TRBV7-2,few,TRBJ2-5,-,CASSLRGGRTQETQYF,TGTGCCAGCAGCTTAAGGGGCGGCAGGACCCAAGAGACCCAGTACTTC
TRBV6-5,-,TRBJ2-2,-,CASSFRRDPAGELFF,TGTGCCAGCAGTTTCCGCCGGGACCCCGCCGGGGAGCTGTTTTTT
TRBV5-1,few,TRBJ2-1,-,CASSLTDNYNEQFF,TGCGCCAGCAGCTTGACAGATAACTACAATGAGCAGTTCTTC
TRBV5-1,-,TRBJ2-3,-,CASSGDPNTDTQYF,TGCGCCAGCAGCGGGGACCCCAACACGGATACGCAGTATTTT
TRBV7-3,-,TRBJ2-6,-,CASSKGDVENVLTF,TGTGCCAGCAGCAAAGGGGACGTAGAGAACGTCCTGACTTTC
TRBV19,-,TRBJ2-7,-,CASSTWDRKKYEQYF,TGCGCCAGTAGTACCTGGGACCGTAAGAAATACGAGCAGTACTTC
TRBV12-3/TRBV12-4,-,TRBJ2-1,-,CASTTSASSYNEQFF,TGTGCCAGCACAACCAGCGCCAGCTCCTACAATGAGCAGTTCTTC
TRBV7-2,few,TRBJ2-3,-,CASSLAPLGGTQYF,TGTGCCAGCAGCTTAGCTCCCCTGGGGGGTACGCAGTATTTT
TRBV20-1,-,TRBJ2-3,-,CSAAGAGTDTQYF,TGCAGTGCTGCAGGGGCGGGCACAGATACGCAGTATTTT
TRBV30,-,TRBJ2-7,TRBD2,CAWSPGTSGSPYEQYF,TGTGCCTGGAGCCCCGGGACTAGCGGGAGTCCCTACGAGCAGTACTTC
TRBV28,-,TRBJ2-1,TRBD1,CASSREGQANEQFF,TGTGCCAGCAGCCGCGAGGGACAGGCGAATGAGCAGTTCTTC
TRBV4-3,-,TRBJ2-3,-,CASSQEPGLAGMSDTQYF,TGCGCCAGCAGCCAAGAACCTGGACTGGCGGGAATGTCAGATACGCAGTATTTT
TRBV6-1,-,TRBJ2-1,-,CASSVGRFDNEQFF,TGTGCCAGCAGTGTCGGGAGATTCGACAATGAGCAGTTCTTC
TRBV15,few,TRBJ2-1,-,CATRGLSNYNEQFF,TGTGCCACCAGAGGTTTGTCGAACTACAATGAGCAGTTCTTC
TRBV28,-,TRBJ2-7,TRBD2,CASSWTSGRNEQYF,TGTGCCAGCAGTTGGACTAGCGGGAGAAACGAGCAGTACTTC
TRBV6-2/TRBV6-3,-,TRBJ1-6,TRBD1,CASSRQGTWSPLHF,TGTGCCAGCAGCCGACAGGGAACGTGGTCACCCCTCCACTTT
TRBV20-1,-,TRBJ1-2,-,CSARDGRGAYGYTF,TGCAGTGCTAGAGATGGCCGGGGGGCCTATGGCTACACCTTC
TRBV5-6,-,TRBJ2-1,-,CTSSLRSVNEQFF,TGTACCAGCAGCTTGAGGAGCGTCAATGAGCAGTTCTTC
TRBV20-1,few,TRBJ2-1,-,CSAGAGTWGGEQFF,TGCAGTGCTGGCGCCGGGACTTGGGGTGGAGAGCAGTTCTTC
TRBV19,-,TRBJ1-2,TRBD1,CASSIFGTANYGYTF,TGTGCCAGTAGTATCTTTGGGACAGCGAACTATGGCTACACCTTC
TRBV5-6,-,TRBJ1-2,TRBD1,CASSPTQGAGYTF,TGTGCCAGCAGCCCGACCCAGGGGGCGGGCTACACCTTC
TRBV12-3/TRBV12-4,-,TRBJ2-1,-,CASSLMWGNEQFF,TGTGCCAGCAGTTTAATGTGGGGGAATGAGCAGTTCTTC
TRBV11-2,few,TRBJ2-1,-,CASSSTTISSYNEQFF,TGTGCCAGCAGCTCGACGACGATTAGCTCCTACAATGAGCAGTTCTTC
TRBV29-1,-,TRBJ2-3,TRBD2,CSVRLAGGQTDTQYF,TGCAGCGTCAGACTAGCGGGAGGACAGACAGATACGCAGTATTTT
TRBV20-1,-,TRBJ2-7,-,CSARDPRSGYEQYF,TGCAGTGCTAGAGACCCTCGGAGTGGTTACGAGCAGTACTTC
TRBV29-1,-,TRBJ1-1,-,CSAAQGGGETEAFF,TGCAGCGCCGCTCAAGGGGGGGGCGAGACTGAAGCTTTCTTT
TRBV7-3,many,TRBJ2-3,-,CASSLMGGSTDTQYF,TGTGCCAGCAGCTTAATGGGCGGCAGCACAGATACGCAGTATTTT
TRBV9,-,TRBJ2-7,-,CASYGAAYEQYF,TGTGCCAGCTACGGTGCCGCCTACGAGCAGTACTTC
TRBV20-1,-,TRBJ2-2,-,CSARVAGNTGELFF,TGCAGTGCTAGAGTTGCGGGGAACACCGGGGAGCTGTTTTTT
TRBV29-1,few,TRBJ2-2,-,CSVEGPDFTGELFF,TGCAGCGTTGAAGGACCCGACTTTACCGGGGAGCTGTTTTTT
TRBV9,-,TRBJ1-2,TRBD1,CASSARDSYGYTF,TGTGCCAGCAGCGCCCGGGACAGCTATGGCTACACCTTC
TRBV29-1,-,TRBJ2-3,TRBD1,CSVEDRTGTTDTQYF,TGCAGCGTTGAAGATAGGACAGGGACCACAGATACGCAGTATTTT
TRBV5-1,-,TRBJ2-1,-,CASSLVADSQFF,TGCGCCAGCAGCTTGGTAGCGGATAGTCAGTTCTTC
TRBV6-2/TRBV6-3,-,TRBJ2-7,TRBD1,CASRPGTGETYEQYF,TGTGCCAGCAGACCCGGGACAGGGGAGACCTACGAGCAGTACTTC
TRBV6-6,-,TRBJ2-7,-,CASSRDTAYEQYF,TGTGCCAGCAGTCGAGACACCGCCTACGAGCAGTACTTC
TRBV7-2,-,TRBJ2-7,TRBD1,CASSLDLTGGLYEQYF,TGTGCCAGCAGCTTAGACCTCACAGGGGGCTTGTACGAGCAGTACTTC
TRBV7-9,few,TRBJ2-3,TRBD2,CASSAVGAGDEGQYF,TGTGCCAGCAGCGCCGTAGGAGCGGGAGATGAGGGGCAGTATTTT
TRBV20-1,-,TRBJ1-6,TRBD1,CSAEGTAHNSPLHF,TGCAGTGCTGAGGGGACAGCCCATAATTCACCCCTCCACTTT
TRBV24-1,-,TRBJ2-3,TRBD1,CATSDAGTGVVDTQYF,TGTGCCACCAGTGATGCCGGGACAGGGGTGGTAGATACGCAGTATTTT
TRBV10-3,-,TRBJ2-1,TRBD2,CAISEAAGGSYNEQFF,TGTGCCATCAGTGAGGCGGCGGGGGGCTCCTACAATGAGCAGTTCTTC
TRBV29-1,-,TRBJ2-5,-,CMCGLGETQYF,TGCATGTGCGGGCTAGGGGAGACCCAGTACTTC
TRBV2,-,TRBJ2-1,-,CASGSWNEQFF,TGTGCCAGCGGATCCTGGAATGAGCAGTTCTTC
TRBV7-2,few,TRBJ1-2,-,CASSLEWDGYTF,TGTGCCAGCAGCTTAGAATGGGATGGCTACACCTTC